These 14 T cell receptor beta chains came from one sample sequenced in a study of a mutant IDH1 vaccine in newly diagnosed glioma. Method: immunoSEQ multiplex PCR; TCRdb's copy keeps in-frame clones and lacks some. This table holds approximately 100,000 clones, 85% to 90% found once. Noted time point: baseline, week 1 (first vaccination visit). Treatment denoted: pre-vaccination baseline after standard-of-care therapy. This material consisted of PBMCs, taken from a glioma patient treated with radiotherapy, temozolomide or both. The source of these receptors is a woman aged 45-59 years with glioma.

This clone was counted a single time. The chain couples TRBV5-6 to TRBJ2-1; perhaps TRBD2 as D (6 bases). There are 15 residues in the CDR3. V lost 2 bases and J 3 bases, leaving 12 bases between the germline ends. The germline V gene encodes CDR1 SGHDT and CDR2 YYEEEE. The CDR3 DNA sequence: TGTGCCAGCAGCTTCCGGGACTTGAACTACAATGAGCAGTTCTTC. This encodes CASSFRDLNYNEQFF.

A note on this clone: The germline gene is not matched at one end of the junction; a read error may be the cause. This chain connects TRBV7-7 to TRBJ1-1; no clear D gene. Germline CDR1 and CDR2: SSHAT and FNYEAQ (reference sequence). The CDR3 contains 13 residues. The CDR3 DNA reads TGTGCTAGCAGCTTAAACGAGAACACTGAAGCTTTCTTT. Translation gives CASSLNENTEAFF.

This chain joins TRBV2 and TRBJ1-1; D is possibly TRBD1 (6 bases). Germline loops: CDR1 SNHLY, CDR2 FYNNEI. V was pared by 8 bases and J by 0 bases, with 13 bases between. The CDR3 covers 14 residues. CDR3 protein: CASGPGTMNTEAFF. The DNA for the CDR3 is TGTGCCAGCGGCCCCGGGACAATGAACACTGAAGCTTTCTTT.

The genes are TRBV11-3 and TRBJ2-7, with TRBD1 as a possible D gene (5 bases). From germline, CDR1 is SGHNT and CDR2 YENEEA. V was clipped by 3 bases and J by 3 bases, with 9 bases between them. The CDR3 totals 13 residues. CDR3 residues: CASSFTDSYEQYF. CDR3 coding DNA: TGTGCCAGCAGCTTCACAGACAGCTACGAGCAGTACTTC.

The chain couples TRBV6-1 to TRBJ2-7; D may be TRBD1 or TRBD2 (5 bases each). There are 15 residues in the CDR3. The germline gives CDR1 MNHNS, CDR2 SASEGT. The V end lost 6 bases, the J end lost 6 bases, and 21 bases lay between the germline ends. CDR3 nucleotide sequence: TGTGCCAGCAGGGATTCGGGACGCGCTTTCGGCGAGCAGTACTTC. Translated: CASRDSGRAFGEQYF.

Concerning this clone itself: This sample also contains other DNA sequences that code for the same CDR3. The CDR3 bases are TGTGCCAGCAGTTTAAGGTACGAGCAGTACTTC. Protein: CASSLRYEQYF. This sequence joins TRBV28 and TRBJ2-7; D uncertain. With 2 bases removed from V and 4 bases from J, the gap between germline ends came to 3 bases. Germline V lookup: CDR1 MDHEN, CDR2 SYDVKM. The CDR3 is made up of 11 amino acids.

This chain links TRBV27 with TRBJ1-1, with a tentative D call TRBD1 (6 bases). The CDR3 is 14 residues long. V dropped 6 bases and J dropped 2 bases, with 13 bases sitting between them. Germline V gives CDR1 MNHEY, CDR2 SMNVEV (reference sequence). CDR3 in amino acids: CASRDSRGNTEAFF. CDR3 in DNA: TGTGCCAGCAGGGACTCCAGGGGAAACACTGAAGCTTTCTTT.

This clone turned up a few times. The chain recombines TRBV29-1 with TRBJ1-1, with 10 positions matching TRBD1. Per germline, CDR1 SQVTM and CDR2 ANQGSEA. Trimming took 2 bases from V and 11 from J; bases not matched to a gene: 5. CDR3 length equals 12 residues. Here the CDR3 reads CSVELTGGGAFF. The CDR3 bases are TGCAGCGTTGAATTGACAGGGGGCGGTGCTTTCTTT. The full variable domain, in which reference TRBV29-1 and TRBJ1-1 provide the parts outside the CDR3, is SAVISQKPSRDICQRGTSLTIQCQVDSQVTMMFWYRQQPGQSLTLIATANQGSEATYESGFVIDKFPISRPNLTFSTLTVSNMSPEDSSIYLCSVELTGGGAFFGQGTRLTVV.

J is TRBJ2-2 and V is TRBV4-1, with 8 bases identical to TRBD2. Germline values: CDR1 MGHRA, CDR2 YSYEKL. Trimming removed 0 bases from V and 7 bases from J; junction bases left unmatched: 4. The CDR3 has 15 amino acids. The CDR3 DNA reads as TGCGCCAGCAGCCAAGAAGCGGGAGCGGGCGGGGAGCTGTTTTTT. The encoded protein is CASSQEAGAGGELFF.

The rearrangement uses TRBV5-1 and TRBJ2-7, with 8 bases that match TRBD1. The trim removed 3 bases at V and 3 bases at J, leaving 11 bases unmatched. Germline V gives CDR1 SGHRS, CDR2 YFSETQ. CDR3 length equals 16 residues. CDR3 amino acids: CASSSTLQGGRYEQYF. The CDR3 bases are TGCGCCAGCAGCTCCACTTTACAGGGGGGCCGCTACGAGCAGTACTTC. Filled out from reference TRBV5-1 and TRBJ2-7, the complete variable domain reads KAGVTQTPRYLIKTRGQQVTLSCSPISGHRSVSWYQQTPGQGLQFLFEYFSETQRNKGNFPGRFSGRQFSNSRSEMNVSTLELGDSALYLCASSSTLQGGRYEQYFGPGTRLTVT.

This clone was seen just once. The V and J genes are TRBV18 and TRBJ1-1; TRBD1 matches 8 bases. This CDR3 has 11 amino acids. V shed 2 bases, J shed 10 bases, and the junction held 0 bases outside the gene matches. CDR1 and CDR2 from the germline V gene are KGHSH and LQKENI. CDR3 sequence reads: CASSPGQGAFF. The CDR3 bases are TGTGCCAGCTCACCAGGACAGGGAGCTTTCTTT.

The chain joins TRBV9 to TRBJ2-6; D perhaps matches TRBD2 (5 bases). CDR1 and CDR2 (germline): SGDLS, YYNGEE. The V gene lost 0 bases and the J gene lost 0 bases, with 16 bases spanning the gap. The CDR3 has 19 residues. CDR3 bases: TGTGCCAGCAGCGTAGGAGGGCTCCCCCAGAACTCTGGGGCCAACGTCCTGACTTTC. Its translation: CASSVGGLPQNSGANVLTF.

The gene calls are TRBV4-1 and TRBJ2-7; possible D gene TRBD2, 5 bases. Germline V gene sequence: CDR1 MGHRA, CDR2 YSYEKL. The CDR3 contains 15 residues. The V end was cut by 6 bases, the J end by 7 bases, with 22 bases between. CDR3 DNA sequence: TGCGCCAGCAGTCGCGAACTGCCGACGGGAAGAGAGCAGTACTTC. It codes for CASSRELPTGREQYF.

This rearrangement joins TRBV6-6 to TRBJ2-7, with D hard to call. Germline lookup yields CDR1 MNHNY and CDR2 SVGAGI (reference sequence). The CDR3 runs 13 residues. Trimming pared 8 bases from V and 0 bases from J, leaving 11 bases between. DNA of the CDR3: TGTGCCAGCCAGGAAGTACGCTCCTACGAGCAGTACTTC. Translating gives CASQEVRSYEQYF.